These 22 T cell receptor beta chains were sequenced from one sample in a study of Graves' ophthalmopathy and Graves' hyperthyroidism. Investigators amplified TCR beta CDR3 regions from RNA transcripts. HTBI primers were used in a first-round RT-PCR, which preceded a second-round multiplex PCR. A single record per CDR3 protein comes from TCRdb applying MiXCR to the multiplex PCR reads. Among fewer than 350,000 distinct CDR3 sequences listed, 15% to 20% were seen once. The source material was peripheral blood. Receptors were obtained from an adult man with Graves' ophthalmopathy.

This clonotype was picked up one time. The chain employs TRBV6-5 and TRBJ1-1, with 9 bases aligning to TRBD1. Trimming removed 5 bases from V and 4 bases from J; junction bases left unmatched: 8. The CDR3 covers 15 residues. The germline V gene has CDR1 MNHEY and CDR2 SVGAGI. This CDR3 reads CASSLDRDRVTEAFF. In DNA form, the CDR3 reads TGTGCCAGCAGTCTCGACAGGGACAGGGTCACTGAAGCTTTCTTT.

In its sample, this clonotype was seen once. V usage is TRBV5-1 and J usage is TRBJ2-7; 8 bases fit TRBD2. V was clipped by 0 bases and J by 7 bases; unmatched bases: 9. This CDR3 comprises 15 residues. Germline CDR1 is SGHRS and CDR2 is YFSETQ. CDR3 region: CASSLDSGGRREQYF. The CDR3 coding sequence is TGCGCCAGCAGCTTGGATTCTGGCGGGAGGCGGGAGCAGTACTTC.

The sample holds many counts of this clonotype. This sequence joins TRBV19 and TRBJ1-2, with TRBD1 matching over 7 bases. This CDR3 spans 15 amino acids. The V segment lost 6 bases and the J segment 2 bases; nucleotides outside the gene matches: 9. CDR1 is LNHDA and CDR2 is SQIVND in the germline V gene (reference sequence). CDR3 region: CASRVTGVENYGYTF. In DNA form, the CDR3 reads TGTGCCAGTAGGGTCACAGGGGTGGAAAACTATGGCTACACCTTC.

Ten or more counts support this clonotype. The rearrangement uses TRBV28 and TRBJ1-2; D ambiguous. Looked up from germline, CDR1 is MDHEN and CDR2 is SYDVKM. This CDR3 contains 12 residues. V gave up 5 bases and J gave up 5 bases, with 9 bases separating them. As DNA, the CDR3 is TGTGCCAGCAGTCCGGGGATTTATGGCTACACCTTC. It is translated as CASSPGIYGYTF.

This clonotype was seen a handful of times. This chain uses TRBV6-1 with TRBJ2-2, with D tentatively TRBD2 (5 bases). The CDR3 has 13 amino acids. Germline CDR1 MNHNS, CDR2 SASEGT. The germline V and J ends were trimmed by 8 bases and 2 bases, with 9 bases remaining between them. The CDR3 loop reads CASREGNTGELFF. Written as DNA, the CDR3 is TGTGCCAGCCGCGAGGGCAACACCGGGGAGCTGTTTTTT.

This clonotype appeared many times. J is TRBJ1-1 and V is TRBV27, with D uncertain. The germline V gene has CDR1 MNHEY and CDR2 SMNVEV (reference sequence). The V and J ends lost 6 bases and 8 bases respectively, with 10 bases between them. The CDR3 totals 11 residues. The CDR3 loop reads CASRFGEEAFF. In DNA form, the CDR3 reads TGTGCCAGCAGATTTGGGGAAGAAGCTTTCTTT.

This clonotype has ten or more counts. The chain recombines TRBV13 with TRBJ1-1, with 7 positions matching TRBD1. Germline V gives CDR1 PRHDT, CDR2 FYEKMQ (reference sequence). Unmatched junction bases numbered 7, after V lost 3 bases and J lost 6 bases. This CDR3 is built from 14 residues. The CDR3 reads CASSLEGARPEAFF. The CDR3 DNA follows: TGTGCCAGCAGCTTGGAGGGGGCGAGGCCTGAAGCTTTCTTT.

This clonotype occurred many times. The CDR3 DNA reads as TGTGCCAGCAGCTCACAGGGTACCGGAGATTCACCCCTCCACTTT. This gives the protein CASSSQGTGDSPLHF. This chain joins TRBV3-1 and TRBJ1-6, with D maybe TRBD1 (6 bases). The CDR3 extends over 15 amino acids. The germline V gene encodes CDR1 LGHDT and CDR2 YNNKEL (reference sequence). Between the trimmed V and J ends, which lost 5 bases and 8 bases, there was a span of 16 bases.

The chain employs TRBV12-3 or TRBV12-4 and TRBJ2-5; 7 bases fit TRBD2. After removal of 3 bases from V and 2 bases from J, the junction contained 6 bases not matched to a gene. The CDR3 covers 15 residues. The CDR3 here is CASSFFLAEQETQYF. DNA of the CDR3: TGTGCCAGCAGTTTTTTCCTAGCGGAACAAGAGACCCAGTACTTC.

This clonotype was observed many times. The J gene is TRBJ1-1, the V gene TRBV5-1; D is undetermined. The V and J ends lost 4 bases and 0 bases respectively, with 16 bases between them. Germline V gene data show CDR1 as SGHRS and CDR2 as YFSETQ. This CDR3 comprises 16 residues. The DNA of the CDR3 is TGCGCCAGCAGCCCGGAGAGATGGACCTTGAACACTGAAGCTTTCTTT. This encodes CASSPERWTLNTEAFF.

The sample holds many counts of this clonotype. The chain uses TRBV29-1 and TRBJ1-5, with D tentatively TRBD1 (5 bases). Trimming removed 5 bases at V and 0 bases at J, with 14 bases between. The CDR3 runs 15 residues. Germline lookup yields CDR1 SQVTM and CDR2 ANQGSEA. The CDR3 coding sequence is TGCAGCGTTCGGGACTCCAGATATAGCAATCAGCCCCAGCATTTT. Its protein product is CSVRDSRYSNQPQHF.

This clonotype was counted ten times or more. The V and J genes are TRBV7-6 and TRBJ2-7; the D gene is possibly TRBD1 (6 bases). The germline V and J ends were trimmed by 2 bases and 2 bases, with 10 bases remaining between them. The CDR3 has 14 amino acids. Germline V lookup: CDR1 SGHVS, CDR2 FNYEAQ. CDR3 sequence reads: CASSLRDNTYEQYF. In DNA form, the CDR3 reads TGTGCCAGCAGCTTACGGGACAACACCTACGAGCAGTACTTC. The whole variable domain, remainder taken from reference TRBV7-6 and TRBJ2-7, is GAGVSQSPRYKVTKRGQDVALRCDPISGHVSLYWYRQALGQGPEFLTYFNYEAQQDKSGLPNDRFSAERPEGSISTLTIQRTEQRDSAMYRCASSLRDNTYEQYFGPGTRLTVT.

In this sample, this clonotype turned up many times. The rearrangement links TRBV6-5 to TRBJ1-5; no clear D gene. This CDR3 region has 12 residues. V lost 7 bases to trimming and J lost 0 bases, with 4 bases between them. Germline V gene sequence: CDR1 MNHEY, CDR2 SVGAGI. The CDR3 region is CASKGSNQPQHF. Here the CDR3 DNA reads TGTGCCAGCAAGGGTAGCAATCAGCCCCAGCATTTT.

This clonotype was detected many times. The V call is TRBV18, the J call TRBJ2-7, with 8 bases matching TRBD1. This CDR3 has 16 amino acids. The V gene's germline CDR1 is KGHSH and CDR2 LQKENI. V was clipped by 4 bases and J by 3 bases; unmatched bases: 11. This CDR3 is CASSQAGTGEFYEQYF. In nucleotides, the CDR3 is TGTGCCAGCTCACAGGCAGGGACAGGAGAATTCTACGAGCAGTACTTC.

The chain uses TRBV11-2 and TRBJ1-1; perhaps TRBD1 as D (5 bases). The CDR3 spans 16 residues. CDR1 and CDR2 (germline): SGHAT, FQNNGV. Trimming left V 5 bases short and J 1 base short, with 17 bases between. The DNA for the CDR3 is TGTGCCAGCAGCCCCATCGGGGCTAAGGCGAACACTGAAGCTTTCTTT. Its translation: CASSPIGAKANTEAFF.

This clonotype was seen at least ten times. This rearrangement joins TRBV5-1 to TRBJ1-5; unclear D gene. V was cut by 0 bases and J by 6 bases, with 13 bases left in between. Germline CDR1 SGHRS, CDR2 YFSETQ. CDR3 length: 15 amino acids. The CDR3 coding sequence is TGCGCCAGCAGCTTGGAGGGTGAGGGTAGTCAGCCCCAGCATTTT. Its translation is CASSLEGEGSQPQHF.

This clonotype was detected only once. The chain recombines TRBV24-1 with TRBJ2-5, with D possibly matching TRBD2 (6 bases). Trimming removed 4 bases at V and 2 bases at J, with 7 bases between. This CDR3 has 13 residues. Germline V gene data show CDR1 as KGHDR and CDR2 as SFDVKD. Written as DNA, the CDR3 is TGTGCCACCAGTGAGGGGGGACAAGAGACCCAGTACTTC. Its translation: CATSEGGQETQYF.

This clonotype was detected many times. The chain's CDR3 is CASSIIQVSGANVLTF. CDR3 DNA sequence: TGTGCCAGTAGTATAATACAGGTCTCTGGGGCCAACGTCCTGACTTTC. The gene calls are TRBV19 and TRBJ2-6; a weak D match, TRBD1 (5 bases). The ends were cut back, 2 bases at V and 0 bases at J, with 8 bases in the middle. Germline lookup yields CDR1 LNHDA and CDR2 SQIVND (reference sequence). The CDR3 runs 16 residues.

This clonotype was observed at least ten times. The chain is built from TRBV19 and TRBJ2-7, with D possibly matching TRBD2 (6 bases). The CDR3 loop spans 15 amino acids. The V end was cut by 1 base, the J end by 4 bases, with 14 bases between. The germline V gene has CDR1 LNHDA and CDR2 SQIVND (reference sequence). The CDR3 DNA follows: TGTGCCAGTAGTATAGCCGGGACTGAGTTTTACGAGCAGTACTTC. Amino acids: CASSIAGTEFYEQYF.

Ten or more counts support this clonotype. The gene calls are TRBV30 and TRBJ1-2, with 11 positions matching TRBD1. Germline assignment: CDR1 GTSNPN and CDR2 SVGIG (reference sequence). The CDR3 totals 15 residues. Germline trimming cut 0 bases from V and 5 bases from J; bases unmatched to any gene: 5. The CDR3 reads CAWSVGQGAQYGYTF. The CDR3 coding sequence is TGTGCCTGGAGTGTAGGACAGGGGGCGCAATATGGCTACACCTTC. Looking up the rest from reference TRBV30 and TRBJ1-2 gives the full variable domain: SQTIHQWPATLVQPVGSPLSLECTVEGTSNPNLYWYRQAAGRGLQLLFYSVGIGQISSEVPQNLSASRPQDRQFILSSKKLLLSDSGFYLCAWSVGQGAQYGYTFGSGTRLTVV.

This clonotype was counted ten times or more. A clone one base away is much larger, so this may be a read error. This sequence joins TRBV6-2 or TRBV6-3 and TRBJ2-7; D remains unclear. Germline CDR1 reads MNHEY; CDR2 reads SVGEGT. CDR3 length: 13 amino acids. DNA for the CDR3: TGTGCCAGCAGTTCGAGGAGACCCTACGAGCAGCACTTC. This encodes CASSSRRPYEQHF.

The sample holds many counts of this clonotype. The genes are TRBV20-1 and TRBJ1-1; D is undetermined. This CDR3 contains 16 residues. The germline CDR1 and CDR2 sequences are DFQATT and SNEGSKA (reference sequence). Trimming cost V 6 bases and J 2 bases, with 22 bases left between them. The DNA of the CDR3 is TGCAGTGCCGACGACTTAAAGGGCCTTGGTAACACTGAAGCTTTCTTT. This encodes CSADDLKGLGNTEAFF.